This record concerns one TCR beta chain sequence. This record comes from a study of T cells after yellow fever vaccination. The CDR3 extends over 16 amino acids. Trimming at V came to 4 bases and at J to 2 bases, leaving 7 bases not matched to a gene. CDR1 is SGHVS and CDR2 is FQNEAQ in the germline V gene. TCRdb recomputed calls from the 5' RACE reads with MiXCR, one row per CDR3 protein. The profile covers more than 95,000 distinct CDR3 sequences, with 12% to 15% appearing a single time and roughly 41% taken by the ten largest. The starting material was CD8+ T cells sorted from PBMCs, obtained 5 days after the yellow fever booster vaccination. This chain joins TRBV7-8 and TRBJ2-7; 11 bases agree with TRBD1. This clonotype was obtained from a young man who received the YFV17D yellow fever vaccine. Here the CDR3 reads CASSSSRDRGTYEQYV. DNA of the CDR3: TGTGCCAGCAGCTCGAGCCGGGACAGGGGGACCTACGAGCAGTACGTC.